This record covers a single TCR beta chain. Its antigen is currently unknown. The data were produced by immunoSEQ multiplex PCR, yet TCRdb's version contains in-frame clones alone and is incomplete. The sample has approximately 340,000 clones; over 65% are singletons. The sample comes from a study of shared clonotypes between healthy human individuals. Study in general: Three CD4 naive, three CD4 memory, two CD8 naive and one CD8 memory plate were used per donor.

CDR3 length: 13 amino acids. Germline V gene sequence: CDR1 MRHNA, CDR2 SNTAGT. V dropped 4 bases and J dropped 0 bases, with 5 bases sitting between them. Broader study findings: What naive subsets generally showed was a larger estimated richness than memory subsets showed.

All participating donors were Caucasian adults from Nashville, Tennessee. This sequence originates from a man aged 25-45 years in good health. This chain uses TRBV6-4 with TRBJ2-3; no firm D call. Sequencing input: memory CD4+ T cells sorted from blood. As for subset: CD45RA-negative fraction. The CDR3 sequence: CASSADSTDTQYF. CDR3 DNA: TGTGCCAGCAGTGCCGACAGCACAGATACGCAGTATTTT.